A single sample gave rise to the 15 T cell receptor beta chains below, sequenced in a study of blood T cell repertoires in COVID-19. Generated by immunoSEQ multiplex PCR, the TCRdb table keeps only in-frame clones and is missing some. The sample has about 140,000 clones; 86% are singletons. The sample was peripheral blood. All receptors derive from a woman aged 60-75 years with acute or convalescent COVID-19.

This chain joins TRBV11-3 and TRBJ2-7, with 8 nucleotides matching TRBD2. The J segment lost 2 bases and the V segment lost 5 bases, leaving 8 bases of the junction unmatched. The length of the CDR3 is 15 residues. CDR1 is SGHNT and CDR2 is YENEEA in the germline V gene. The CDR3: CASSVRTSQAYEQYF. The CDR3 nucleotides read TGTGCCAGCAGCGTCCGGACTAGCCAAGCCTACGAGCAGTACTTC.

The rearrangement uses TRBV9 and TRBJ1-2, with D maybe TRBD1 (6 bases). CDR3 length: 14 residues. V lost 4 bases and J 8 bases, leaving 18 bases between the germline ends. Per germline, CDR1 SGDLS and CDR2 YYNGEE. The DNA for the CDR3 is TGTGCCAGCAGCCCTCGACAGGCCTTAGGGGGCTACACCTTC. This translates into CASSPRQALGGYTF.

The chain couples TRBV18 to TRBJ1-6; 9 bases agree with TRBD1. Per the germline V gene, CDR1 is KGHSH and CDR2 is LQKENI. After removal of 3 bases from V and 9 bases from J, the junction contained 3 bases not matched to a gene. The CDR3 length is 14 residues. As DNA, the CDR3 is TGTGCCAGCTCACCGGGACAGGGTAGTTCACCCCTCCACTTT. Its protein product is CASSPGQGSSPLHF.

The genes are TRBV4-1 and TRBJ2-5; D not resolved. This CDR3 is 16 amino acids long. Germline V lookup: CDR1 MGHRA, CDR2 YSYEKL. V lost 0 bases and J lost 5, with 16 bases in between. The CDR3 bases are TGCGCCAGCAGCCAAGATACGGGTCTAACCGGTGAGACCCAGTACTTC. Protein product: CASSQDTGLTGETQYF.

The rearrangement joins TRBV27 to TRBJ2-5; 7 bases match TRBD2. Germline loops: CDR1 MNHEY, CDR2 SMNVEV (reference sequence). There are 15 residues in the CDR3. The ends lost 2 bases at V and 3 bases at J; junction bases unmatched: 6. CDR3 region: CASSLKRGFEETQYF. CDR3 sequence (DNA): TGTGCCAGCAGTTTAAAGCGGGGATTCGAAGAGACCCAGTACTTC.

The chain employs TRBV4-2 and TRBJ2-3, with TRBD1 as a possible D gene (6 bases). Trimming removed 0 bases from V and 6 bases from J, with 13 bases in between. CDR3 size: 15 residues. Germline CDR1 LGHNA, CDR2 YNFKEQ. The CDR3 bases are TGTGCCAGCAGCCAAGATAAGGGGGTTGGGGATACGCAGTATTTT. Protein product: CASSQDKGVGDTQYF.

The CDR3 DNA follows: TGTGCCAGCTCACCGGGGAGGGTTGGCAATCAGCCCCAGCATTTT. Its protein product is CASSPGRVGNQPQHF. This chain links TRBV18 with TRBJ1-5; D is undetermined. Germline V lookup: CDR1 KGHSH, CDR2 LQKENI. Deletions cut 3 bases from V and 2 bases from J, with 11 bases between. The CDR3 has 15 amino acids. Filled out from reference TRBV18 and TRBJ1-5, the complete variable domain reads NAGVMQNPRHLVRRRGQEARLRCSPMKGHSHVYWYRQLPEEGLKFMVYLQKENIIDESGMPKERFSAEFPKEGPSILRIQQVVRGDSAAYFCASSPGRVGNQPQHFGDGTRLSIL.

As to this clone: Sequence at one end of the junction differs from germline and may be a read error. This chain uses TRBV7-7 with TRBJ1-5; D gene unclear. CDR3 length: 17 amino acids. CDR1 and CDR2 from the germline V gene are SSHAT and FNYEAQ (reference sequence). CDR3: CASSLGRGGTGNQPQHF. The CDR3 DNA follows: TGTGCTAGCAGCTTAGGGCGCGGAGGAACGGGCAATCAGCCCCAGCATTTT.

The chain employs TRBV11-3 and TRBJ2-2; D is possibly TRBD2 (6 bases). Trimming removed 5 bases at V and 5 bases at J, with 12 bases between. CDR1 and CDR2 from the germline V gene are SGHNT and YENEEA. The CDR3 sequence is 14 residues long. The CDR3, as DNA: TGTGCCAGCAGCGGAGGGGCTCGAACCGGGGAGCTGTTTTTT. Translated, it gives CASSGGARTGELFF.

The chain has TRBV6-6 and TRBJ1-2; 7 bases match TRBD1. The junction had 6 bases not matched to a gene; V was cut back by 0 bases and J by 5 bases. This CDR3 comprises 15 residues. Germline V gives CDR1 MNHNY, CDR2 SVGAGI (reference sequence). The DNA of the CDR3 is TGTGCCAGCAGTTACTCGAAGACAGGGCAATATGGCTACACCTTC. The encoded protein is CASSYSKTGQYGYTF.

In nucleotides, the CDR3 is TGTGCCAGCAGTTTTACAGGGAGAACAAATGAGCAGTTCTTC. It translates to CASSFTGRTNEQFF. The V call is TRBV28, the J call TRBJ2-1; a weak D match, TRBD1 (6 bases). Trimming took off 3 bases at V and 7 bases at J, with 13 bases between the two ends. There are 14 residues in the CDR3. Germline CDR1 and CDR2: MDHEN and SYDVKM.

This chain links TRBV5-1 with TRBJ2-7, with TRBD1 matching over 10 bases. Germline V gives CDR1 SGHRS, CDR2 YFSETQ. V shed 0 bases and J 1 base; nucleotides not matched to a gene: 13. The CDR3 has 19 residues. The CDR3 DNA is TGCGCCAGCAGCTTGGCGGCCTCCGGGACAGGGGCCCGGTCCTACGAGCAGTACTTC. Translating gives CASSLAASGTGARSYEQYF.

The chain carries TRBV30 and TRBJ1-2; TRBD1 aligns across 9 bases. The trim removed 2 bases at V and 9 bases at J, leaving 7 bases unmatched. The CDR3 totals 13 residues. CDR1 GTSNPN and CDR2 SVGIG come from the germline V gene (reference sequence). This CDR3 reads CAWSSGQGLSYTF. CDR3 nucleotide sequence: TGTGCCTGGAGTTCAGGACAGGGGTTGAGCTACACCTTC.

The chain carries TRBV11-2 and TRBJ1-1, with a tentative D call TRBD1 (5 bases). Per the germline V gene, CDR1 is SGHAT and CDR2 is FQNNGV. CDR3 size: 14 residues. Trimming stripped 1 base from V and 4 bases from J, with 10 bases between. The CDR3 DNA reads TGTGCCAGCAGCTTAGTGGGGGGGAGCACTGAAGCTTTCTTT. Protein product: CASSLVGGSTEAFF. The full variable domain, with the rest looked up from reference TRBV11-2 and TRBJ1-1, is EAGVAQSPRYKIIEKRQSVAFWCNPISGHATLYWYQQILGQGPKLLIQFQNNGVVDDSQLPKDRFSAERLKGVDSTLKIQPAKLEDSAVYLCASSLVGGSTEAFFGQGTRLTVV.

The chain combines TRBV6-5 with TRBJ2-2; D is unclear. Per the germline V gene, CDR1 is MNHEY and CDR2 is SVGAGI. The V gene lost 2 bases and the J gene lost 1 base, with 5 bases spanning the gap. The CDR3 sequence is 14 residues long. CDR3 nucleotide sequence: TGTGCCAGCAGTTACAGAGTGAACACCGGGGAGCTGTTTTTT. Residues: CASSYRVNTGELFF.